The entry below gives a single T cell receptor (beta chain) sequence along with its context. This specimen belongs to a study of T cell clonotyping in hematopoietic cell transplantation. Study-wide context: Samples: about 28 days before transplant, then days 30, 100 and 180 after.

Clones were read by immunoSEQ multiplex PCR, and TCRdb kept only the in-frame ones, dropping some. The sample holds about 3,200 clones, roughly nine tenths seen once. The germline CDR1 and CDR2 sequences are LGHNA and YSLEER. The length of the CDR3 is 13 residues. The V end lost 4 bases, the J end lost 8 bases, and 15 bases lay between the germline ends. The TCR sequence derives from a male patient aged 55 to 70 who had an allogeneic stem cell transplant from a related donor, so the T cells may come from the graft donor. Some clones in this sample may be carry-over from other donors' samples. Sample: PBMCs, taken at the time of graft-versus-host disease after allogeneic stem cell transplant. The chain carries TRBV4-3 and TRBJ2-7; tentatively, D is TRBD1 or TRBD2 (5 bases each). This chain's CDR3 is CASSLGTRQQQYF. The CDR3 coding sequence is TGCGCCAGCAGCCTGGGGACCCGTCAGCAGCAGTACTTC.